The 30 T cell receptor beta chains listed next were all sequenced from one sample in a study of T-cell memory formation after mild COVID-19 (dated by TCRdb to about 2021). Library prep was done by 5' RACE. The run used an Illumina NovaSeq 6000. TCRdb took the public reads, trimmed them with fastp at Q25, ran MiXCR for clone calling and kept in-frame beta chains. Every entry covers one CDR3 protein and lists the most common genes and DNA from its rows. Present in this sample are approximately 200,000 distinct CDR3 sequences, roughly 17% of which were seen just once. The ten largest clones take up about 2% of the sample. The source material was PBMCs or a T cell subset sorted from them (not recorded which). Receptors were obtained from an adult woman who had mild COVID-19 (a few samples of this study predate the infection). The sample titles of this study are shuffled in the database, so cell type and time point are left out; the donor was told from shared clones.

This clonotype was seen more than once but under ten times. The CDR3: CSARVGTELGNEQFF. The CDR3 coding sequence is TGCAGTGCTAGAGTTGGGACTGAATTAGGAAATGAGCAGTTCTTC. The chain combines TRBV20-1 with TRBJ2-1; the D gene is possibly TRBD2 (6 bases). CDR3 length: 15 amino acids. Germline values: CDR1 DFQATT, CDR2 SNEGSKA (reference sequence). The V end lost 1 base, the J end lost 7 bases, and 17 bases lay between the germline ends.

The chain combines TRBV7-3 with TRBJ1-1, with TRBD1 as a possible D gene (6 bases). The germline V gene encodes CDR1 SGHTA and CDR2 FQGTGA. This CDR3 has 13 residues. Trimming shortened V by 6 bases and J by 4 bases, and 12 bases separated the two germline ends. The CDR3 sequence is CASRSQGTTEAFF. The CDR3 region has the DNA TGTGCCAGCAGGTCCCAGGGGACCACTGAAGCTTTCTTT.

The chain combines TRBV20-1 with TRBJ2-7; 14 nucleotides line up with TRBD2. V lost 3 bases, J lost 3 bases, and 10 bases stayed unmatched. Per the germline V gene, CDR1 is DFQATT and CDR2 is SNEGSKA (reference sequence). This CDR3 comprises 17 residues. The DNA of the CDR3 is TGCAGTGCTAGTAGGGGACTAGCGGGAGCCTGGAACTACGAGCAGTACTTC. It encodes CSASRGLAGAWNYEQYF.

This chain joins TRBV27 and TRBJ2-1; a possible D gene is TRBD1 (6 bases). Germline CDR1 is MNHEY and CDR2 is SMNVEV (reference sequence). The CDR3 loop spans 15 amino acids. Trimming took 2 bases from V and 0 from J, leaving 8 bases between them. The CDR3 DNA is TGTGCCAGCAGTTTAGGACAGCCCTCCTACAATGAGCAGTTCTTC. Its protein product is CASSLGQPSYNEQFF.

This clonotype came up many times. The gene calls are TRBV18 and TRBJ2-1; D is possibly TRBD2 (6 bases). Deletions cut 3 bases from V and 3 bases from J, with 15 bases between. The CDR3 sequence is 16 residues long. In germline, CDR1 is KGHSH, CDR2 LQKENI. CDR3 region: CASSPLRGVVYNEQFF. The CDR3, as DNA: TGTGCCAGCTCACCCCTACGCGGGGTTGTCTACAATGAGCAGTTCTTC.

In nucleotides, the CDR3 is TGCGCCAGCAGCCCCGGGGGGGGTGGAGAGACCCAGTACTTC. It encodes CASSPGGGGETQYF. This rearrangement joins TRBV5-1 to TRBJ2-5; 8 nucleotides line up with TRBD2. The germline V gene has CDR1 SGHRS and CDR2 YFSETQ. V was pared by 4 bases and J by 4 bases, with 6 bases of the junction left unmatched. The CDR3 loop spans 14 amino acids. The full variable domain, with the rest looked up from reference TRBV5-1 and TRBJ2-5, is KAGVTQTPRYLIKTRGQQVTLSCSPISGHRSVSWYQQTPGQGLQFLFEYFSETQRNKGNFPGRFSGRQFSNSRSEMNVSTLELGDSALYLCASSPGGGGETQYFGPGTRLLVL.

This CDR3 is CASSLGDHSGANVLTF. In DNA, the CDR3 is TGTGCCAGCAGCTTAGGGGACCACTCTGGGGCCAACGTCCTGACTTTC. This chain connects TRBV7-2 to TRBJ2-6; either TRBD1 or TRBD2 may fit D (5 bases each). Trimming shortened V by 1 base and J by 0 bases, and 7 bases separated the two germline ends. Per the germline V gene, CDR1 is SGHTA and CDR2 is FQGNSA. CDR3 length: 16 residues.

This chain connects TRBV5-1 to TRBJ2-5; tentatively, D is TRBD2 (5 bases). Germline V gene data show CDR1 as SGHRS and CDR2 as YFSETQ. The V gene lost 2 bases and the J gene lost 5 bases, with 16 bases spanning the gap. The CDR3 sequence is 15 residues long. The CDR3 region has the DNA TGCGCCAGCAGCTTTCGCTTTGGGAGTTCCGAGACCCAGTACTTC. Amino acids: CASSFRFGSSETQYF.

V is TRBV28 and J is TRBJ2-7; 7 bases align to TRBD1. Germline loops: CDR1 MDHEN, CDR2 SYDVKM. This CDR3 is 13 amino acids long. The J segment lost 6 bases and the V segment lost 5 bases, leaving 7 bases of the junction unmatched. The CDR3 sequence: CASSRDRLGEQYV. The CDR3 DNA sequence: TGTGCCAGCAGTCGGGACAGACTCGGCGAGCAGTACGTC.

This clonotype came up many times. One junction end disagrees with the germline gene, perhaps due to a read error. This rearrangement joins TRBV5-1 to TRBJ2-6; no clear D. CDR3 length: 14 residues. Germline values: CDR1 SGHRS, CDR2 YFSETQ. The CDR3 here is CASSLTPGANVLTF. CDR3 DNA sequence: TGTGCCAGCAGCTTGACCCCTGGGGCCAACGTCCTGACTTTC.

V usage is TRBV7-3 and J usage is TRBJ1-1; a weak D match, TRBD1 (5 bases). V gave up 2 bases and J gave up 11 bases, with 15 bases separating them. The germline V gene encodes CDR1 SGHTA and CDR2 FQGTGA. CDR3 length: 13 residues. CDR3 amino acids: CASSLVRGGYAFF. Written as DNA, the CDR3 is TGTGCCAGCAGCTTAGTTCGCGGGGGGTATGCTTTCTTT.

The chain carries TRBV20-1 and TRBJ1-1; D ambiguous. This CDR3 region has 13 residues. V shed 5 bases and J shed 1 base, with 11 bases lying between them. Germline V lookup: CDR1 DFQATT, CDR2 SNEGSKA (reference sequence). The chain's CDR3 is CSAGRPGNTEAFF. Written as DNA, the CDR3 is TGCAGTGCTGGAAGACCTGGGAACACTGAAGCTTTCTTT.

This clonotype occurred a few times. The chain is built from TRBV9 and TRBJ1-3, with D possibly TRBD1 on 6 matching bases. The V and J ends lost 4 bases and 4 bases respectively, with 18 bases between them. The CDR3 has 16 residues. Germline CDR1 reads SGDLS; CDR2 reads YYNGEE. The CDR3 DNA reads TGTGCCAGCAGCCTCCGGGGACAACCAGGGGGAAACACCATATATTTT. Translated, it gives CASSLRGQPGGNTIYF. Full variable domain (outside the CDR3, taken from reference TRBV9 and TRBJ1-3): DSGVTQTPKHLITATGQRVTLRCSPRSGDLSVYWYQQSLDQGLQFLIQYYNGEERAKGNILERFSAQQFPDLHSELNLSSLELGDSALYFCASSLRGQPGGNTIYFGEGSWLTVV.

The table lists this clonotype with a few counts. The chain uses TRBV5-1 and TRBJ2-5; possible D gene TRBD1, 5 bases. Germline loops: CDR1 SGHRS, CDR2 YFSETQ. The CDR3 consists of 14 residues. Trimming left V 2 bases short and J 2 bases short, with 10 bases between. The CDR3 protein is CASSFLGQQETQYF. The CDR3 bases are TGCGCCAGCAGCTTTTTGGGGCAGCAAGAGACCCAGTACTTC.

CDR3 region: CASSQKGRRGSSYNEQFF. The CDR3 DNA sequence: TGCGCCAGCAGCCAGAAGGGAAGGAGGGGTAGCTCCTACAATGAGCAGTTCTTC. The chain recombines TRBV4-1 with TRBJ2-1, with D perhaps TRBD2 (6 bases). CDR3 size: 18 residues. Germline V CDR1 and CDR2: MGHRA, YSYEKL. V was pared by 3 bases and J by 0 bases, with 18 bases between.

The CDR3 is CASSKWSTSGANVLTF. The CDR3 bases are TGTGCCAGCAGTAAGTGGTCGACCTCTGGGGCCAACGTCCTGACTTTC. The gene calls are TRBV2 and TRBJ2-6, with D unresolved. Trimming cost V 5 bases and J 0 bases, with 11 bases left between them. CDR1 is SNHLY, CDR2 FYNNEI, per germline. There are 16 residues in the CDR3.

This clonotype was counted a few times. The chain has TRBV30 and TRBJ1-3; the D gene is possibly TRBD1 (6 bases). This CDR3 has 15 residues. Germline V CDR1 and CDR2: GTSNPN, SVGIG (reference sequence). Trimming removed 1 base from V and 1 base from J, with 11 bases in between. Written as DNA, the CDR3 is TGTGCCTGGAGTGAGGGGGTATATTCTGGAAACACCATATATTTT. This sequence encodes CAWSEGVYSGNTIYF.

The chain couples TRBV6-6 to TRBJ1-1; D not certain. Trimming removed 6 bases at V and 4 bases at J, with 12 bases between. There are 13 residues in the CDR3. The germline V gene encodes CDR1 MNHNY and CDR2 SVGAGI (reference sequence). The CDR3 spells CASSLVGATEAFF. For the CDR3, the DNA is TGTGCCAGCAGCCTTGTGGGAGCCACTGAAGCTTTCTTT.

This clonotype was seen a handful of times. This chain joins TRBV7-9 and TRBJ1-5; D perhaps matches TRBD1 (5 bases). CDR1 and CDR2 (germline): SEHNR, FQNEAQ (reference sequence). The CDR3 runs 15 residues. Trimming removed 7 bases at V and 7 bases at J, with 20 bases between. The CDR3 DNA follows: TGTGCCAGCAAAGCGGGGCAGGCTCGGGGGCAGCCCCAGCATTTT. This gives the protein CASKAGQARGQPQHF.

This clonotype was observed a few times. The rearrangement uses TRBV4-2 and TRBJ2-1; D is possibly TRBD2 (6 bases). The CDR3 contains 16 residues. Germline V gene sequence: CDR1 LGHNA, CDR2 YNFKEQ. Trimming removed 1 base from V and 6 bases from J, with 16 bases in between. This chain's CDR3 is CASSQATGVSANEQFF. DNA of the CDR3: TGTGCCAGCAGCCAAGCTACGGGAGTATCCGCCAATGAGCAGTTCTTC.

This clonotype has more than one count but fewer than ten. The chain couples TRBV3-1 to TRBJ2-7; D unresolved. This CDR3 region has 11 residues. Per the germline V gene, CDR1 is LGHDT and CDR2 is YNNKEL (reference sequence). The V gene lost 4 bases and the J gene lost 7 bases, with 8 bases spanning the gap. Here the CDR3 reads CASSRALEQYF. The CDR3 coding sequence is TGTGCCAGCAGCCGAGCCCTTGAGCAGTACTTC.

The J gene is TRBJ2-7, the V gene TRBV2; possibly TRBD1 or TRBD2 for D (5 bases each). The CDR3 runs to 12 residues. V dropped 6 bases and J dropped 4 bases, with 10 bases sitting between them. The germline V gene encodes CDR1 SNHLY and CDR2 FYNNEI. DNA of the CDR3: TGTGCCAGCAGGGGGGACCCTTACGAGCAGTACTTC. This encodes CASRGDPYEQYF.

Ten or more counts support this clonotype. The rearrangement joins TRBV5-1 to TRBJ2-1; 7 positions agree with TRBD2. This CDR3 has 17 residues. The V segment lost 0 bases and the J segment 0 bases; nucleotides outside the gene matches: 6. Germline V CDR1 and CDR2: SGHRS, YFSETQ. The CDR3 DNA reads TGCGCCAGCAGCTTGGAGGCAGCGGGGAGCTCCTACAATGAGCAGTTCTTC. This gives the protein CASSLEAAGSSYNEQFF.

CDR3 DNA sequence: TGTGCCACCAGCAGAGAAGGGAGGGCAGATACGCAGTATTTT. Protein: CATSREGRADTQYF. The chain employs TRBV15 and TRBJ2-3; 7 bases match TRBD2. The CDR3 has 14 amino acids. In germline, CDR1 is LNHNV, CDR2 YYDKDF (reference sequence). The junction had 1 base not matched to a gene; V was cut back by 0 bases and J by 4 bases.

The V gene is TRBV6-5, the J gene TRBJ1-2; 7 bases agree with TRBD1. CDR3 length: 13 amino acids. Germline CDR1 is MNHEY and CDR2 is SVGAGI. V trimming: 6 bases; J trimming: 4 bases; junction bases outside the gene matches: 5. CDR3 DNA sequence: TGTGCCAGCAGGGAGACAGGGTCCTATGGCTACACCTTC. Encoded protein: CASRETGSYGYTF.

The chain combines TRBV9 with TRBJ2-7; 9 nucleotides match TRBD1. After removal of 3 bases from V and 1 base from J, the junction contained 5 bases not matched to a gene. The CDR3 runs to 15 residues. Germline lookup yields CDR1 SGDLS and CDR2 YYNGEE. This CDR3 reads CASSGGQGFSYEQYF. The DNA for the CDR3 is TGTGCCAGCAGCGGGGGACAGGGTTTTTCCTACGAGCAGTACTTC.

This chain connects TRBV7-3 to TRBJ2-3; D remains ambiguous. Looked up from germline, CDR1 is SGHTA and CDR2 is FQGTGA. V was pared by 0 bases and J by 0 bases, with 4 bases between. The CDR3 loop spans 14 amino acids. The DNA of the CDR3 is TGTGCCAGCAGCTTAACGCCCAGCACAGATACGCAGTATTTT. Encoded protein: CASSLTPSTDTQYF.

This clonotype was seen more than once but under ten times. The chain links TRBV11-2 to TRBJ2-5; possibly TRBD2 for D (6 bases). Germline V CDR1 and CDR2: SGHAT, FQNNGV. The ends were cut back, 1 base at V and 7 bases at J, with 10 bases in the middle. CDR3 length equals 13 residues. DNA for the CDR3: TGTGCCAGCAGCTTAGGGGCCGGGGGGACCCAGTACTTC. It encodes CASSLGAGGTQYF.

As DNA, the CDR3 is TGTGCCAGCAGTGAGTTGACACGCGGAGGCCGAAACTATGGCTACACCTTC. This encodes CASSELTRGGRNYGYTF. The chain carries TRBV6-1 and TRBJ1-2; D is ambiguous. The germline V gene encodes CDR1 MNHNS and CDR2 SASEGT. V was shortened by 3 bases and J by 2 bases, with 19 bases between the two germline ends. CDR3 length: 17 amino acids.

V and J are TRBV3-1 and TRBJ1-3; D call uncertain. CDR3 size: 13 residues. V shed 1 base and J shed 3 bases, with 4 bases lying between them. Germline CDR1 is LGHDT and CDR2 is YNNKEL (reference sequence). The CDR3 loop reads CASSQGDGNTIYF. CDR3 nucleotides: TGTGCCAGCAGCCAAGGAGATGGAAACACCATATATTTT.